These T cell receptor beta chains were read from a single sample in a study of blood T cell repertoires in COVID-19. TCRdb keeps only in-frame clones here, not all; method: immunoSEQ multiplex PCR. The sample holds roughly 270,000 clones, 88% seen once. Sequencing input: peripheral blood. The receptors originated from a man aged 18-30 years with active or convalescent COVID-19. CDR3s include the opening cysteine and the closing phenylalanine or tryptophan. D genes are given only for firm matches. Clone sizes are given selectively: once, few, many, or a class where the clone is expanded.

DNA | CDR3 | length | D | size | J | V
TGTGCCAGTGGGCAGGTGGCTTCGTGGGATACGCAGTATTTT | CASGQVASWDTQYF | 14 | - | - | TRBJ2-3 | TRBV19
TGTGCCATCAGTGAAAGTAGGACTAGCGGGGAAGAGACCCAGTACTTC | CAISESRTSGEETQYF | 16 | TRBD2 | - | TRBJ2-5 | TRBV10-3
TGCGCCAGCAGCCAAGGGCTAGCCAATCAGCCCCAGCATTTT | CASSQGLANQPQHF | 14 | - | - | TRBJ1-5 | TRBV4-1
TGTGCCAGCAGCGTAGTGGACAGCCCTAACTATGGCTACACCTTC | CASSVVDSPNYGYTF | 15 | - | - | TRBJ1-2 | TRBV9
TGTGCCAGCAGTGCGCAGTCTCGGGGCACTGAAGCTTTCTTT | CASSAQSRGTEAFF | 14 | - | - | TRBJ1-1 | TRBV2
TGTGCCAGCAGCTACGACAGGTTGGAAGCTTTCTTT | CASSYDRLEAFF | 12 | - | - | TRBJ1-1 | TRBV11-2
TGTGCCAGCAGTGCTGGGACAGGGATGAGTACGGAGCAGTACTTC | CASSAGTGMSTEQYF | 15 | TRBD1 | - | TRBJ2-7 | TRBV6-4
TGCGCCAGCAGTCAGTCTGGGGGCACCCAAGAGACCCAGTACTTC | CASSQSGGTQETQYF | 15 | - | - | TRBJ2-5 | TRBV23-1
TGTGCCAGCAGTGACAGGACAGGGGACGGCTACACCTTC | CASSDRTGDGYTF | 13 | TRBD1 | - | TRBJ1-2 | TRBV2
TGTGCCAGCAGCGAAGGACAGGGGGTAACCTACGAGCAGTACTTC | CASSEGQGVTYEQYF | 15 | TRBD1 | - | TRBJ2-7 | TRBV5-6
TGCAGCGTTCCACAGGGGCAAGGTGAAAAACTGTTTTTT | CSVPQGQGEKLFF | 13 | TRBD1 | - | TRBJ1-4 | TRBV29-1
TGTGCCAGCAGCCAAGCAGGGGGCAGCTATGGCTACACCTTC | CASSQAGGSYGYTF | 14 | TRBD1 | - | TRBJ1-2 | TRBV14
TGCGCCAGCAGCCAGGAAATAGCGTGGGAGCAGTACTTC | CASSQEIAWEQYF | 13 | - | - | TRBJ2-7 | TRBV4-1
TGTGCCAGCAGCCACCAACTAGCGAGCTCCTACGAGCAGTACTTC | CASSHQLASSYEQYF | 15 | TRBD2 | few | TRBJ2-7 | TRBV5-6
TGTGCCAGCAGCGTGTCCGGGGGGCGGGGAGAGACCCAGTACTTC | CASSVSGGRGETQYF | 15 | - | - | TRBJ2-5 | TRBV9
TGTGCCAGTAGTCCCGGGACATACAATCAGCCCCAGCATTTT | CASSPGTYNQPQHF | 14 | - | - | TRBJ1-5 | TRBV19
TGTGCCAGCAGCATGACAGGGGGCGCTAATTCACCCCTCCACTTT | CASSMTGGANSPLHF | 15 | TRBD1 | - | TRBJ1-6 | TRBV6-6
TGCGCCAGCAGCCCAGGGGGGACACAAGAGACCCAGTACTTC | CASSPGGTQETQYF | 14 | - | - | TRBJ2-5 | TRBV5-1
TGTGCCAGCAGCTTGGCTGGGACAGAGACCGGCACTGAAGCTTTCTTT | CASSLAGTETGTEAFF | 16 | TRBD1 | - | TRBJ1-1 | TRBV5-4
TGTGCCAGCCAAACAGGGGGCGGCACAGATACGCAGTATTTT | CASQTGGGTDTQYF | 14 | TRBD1 | - | TRBJ2-3 | TRBV3-1/TRBV3-2